The following is a TCR beta chain sequence with its context. This clone's antigen is unknown. Nothing much larger sits one base from this clone, and base qualities are not available. The label giving this sample's time point can be read as: blood 4 weeks post-SBRT, at nephrectomy. Explained via the paper, the treatment or condition label denotes: 15 Gy SBRT to primary tumor, nephrectomy 4 weeks later. The samples were obtained from a clinical trial, where primary renal cell carcinomas were treated with 15 Gy stereotactic body radiation therapy and then removed by nephrectomy 4 weeks afterward. Serial peripheral blood from radiation-treated patients was sampled at baseline, 2 weeks and 4 weeks after SBRT to track tumor-enriched clonotypes. Every patient's renal cell carcinoma showed clear cell pathology. The QIAamp DNA Blood Mini Kit (Qiagen) was used to prepare genomic DNA for TCR sequencing. Only samples passing all quality control checks were included in the analyses.

These data belong to a study of radiation and T cells in renal cell carcinoma (TCRdb year 2020). At the level of the whole study: In total, fewer than 55 samples, comprising approximately 26 tumors and approximately 27 peripheral blood samples, were subjected to TCR beta sequencing. The last blood draw occurred 4 weeks after radiation, at the same time as nephrectomy. Across all 50 or so samples, 3.5 million to 4.5 million unique CDR3 nucleotide sequences encoding roughly 2,800,000 unique CDR3 amino acid sequences were identified. The investigation overall reported the following: Changes in the blood repertoire were not tracked past 4 weeks after treatment. The single-armed trial design could not address effects of radiation dose or scheduling on the TCR repertoire. Because pretreatment tumor biopsies were not available, the baseline intratumoral presence of clonotypes could not be determined. In blood, the top tumor clonotypes increased between baseline and 2 weeks post-radiation and then shrank by 4 weeks, which suggests that tumor-resident clones expanded only transiently.

TCR beta libraries were generated from genomic DNA with the immunoSEQ kit, following the manufacturer's recommendations. To prepare the libraries, a first multiplex PCR with proprietary primers was run, followed by a second PCR that added unique barcodes, and a bead cleanup was done after each round. Each sample batch included a kit-provided positive control reaction and a negative control reaction. The final libraries were assessed on an Agilent 4200 TapeStation D1000 ScreenTape, pooled by volume, and quantified by qPCR. An Illumina NextSeq500 fitted with a MidOutput 150-cycle cartridge performed the sequencing, running 156 Read1 cycles and 15 Index1 cycles with the kit's custom primers. The pooled library was loaded at approximately 0.96 pM, and roughly 20% PhiX control was spiked in. The authors processed their data as follows. Vendor-processed data were analyzed in R, and a clonotype was defined as all T cells sharing the same CDR3 nucleotide sequence. For clone abundance analyses, frequencies were normalized to the 10,000 most abundant clones per sample. Public T cell clones, which averaged fewer than five per sample, were removed prior to analysis. Tumor-enriched clonotypes and baseline blood-enriched clonotypes were defined as those with an abundance difference of at least 32-fold between compartments. Clonotypes expanded or contracted between blood time points were identified with a beta-binomial differential abundance model. The Baroni-Urbani and Buser coefficient was used to measure tumor-blood repertoire similarity, and groups were compared with two-tailed Wilcoxon tests in R. Sourced from immuneACCESS, this table was stored by TCRdb with only in-frame sequences that have V and J called. A share of the clones is absent; for the studies checked, an unresolved V gene accounts for under half, and the remainder has no known explanation. V, J and clone size derive from that table, while D and trimming were established from the DNA sequence. Recorded for this sample are over 35,000 clones; about 84% of them occurred a single time. The top ten clonotypes cover 27% of the sample.

The CDR3, from cysteine to phenylalanine, totals 13 residues. Of all the DNA, just the CDR3 is kept, 39 bases in frame from base 1. Rearrangement joined TRBV21-1 to TRBJ2-1; the D call TRBD1 from the table was never checked on the DNA. TRBV21-1 is deemed a pseudogene. Sample: blood, taken from a patient whose treatment included radiotherapy and nephrectomy. The clonotype comes from a woman in her sixties or seventies with renal cell carcinoma. The bases are TGTGCCAGCAGCCCCCAAGGGGCCACAGAGCAGTTCTTC. Its protein is CASSPQGATEQFF.